This is a list of T cell receptor beta chains from one sample in a study of blood T cell repertoires in COVID-19. Libraries were prepared by immunoSEQ multiplex PCR; TCRdb keeps only in-frame clonotypes and omits some of them. The sample consists of 350,000 or so clones, approximately 89% of them appearing once. Source material: peripheral blood. The source is a woman aged 55-70 years with COVID-19, enrolled during active disease. CDR3s include the opening cysteine and the closing phenylalanine or tryptophan.

j_call	v_call	cdr3_aa
TRBJ1-2	TRBV6-1	CASSETGIPYRYTF
TRBJ1-2	TRBV6-1	CASSEDEAHRGYTF
TRBJ2-7	TRBV29-1	CSVDMTGHEQYF
TRBJ1-2	TRBV5-1	CASSLGTGGNGYTF
TRBJ1-2	TRBV9	CASSDRFNYGYTF
TRBJ1-1	TRBV19	CASSFSGGTEAFF
TRBJ1-2	TRBV9	CASSVGVGSHGYTF
TRBJ1-6	TRBV9	CASRSGQGNNSPLHF
TRBJ2-5	TRBV7-2	CASSQRGPTQETQYF
TRBJ1-1	TRBV5-1	CASSDQTANTEAFF
TRBJ1-6	TRBV7-3	CASGMGQYNSPLHF
TRBJ2-5	TRBV19	CASSLSGGATGETQYF
TRBJ1-1	TRBV4-1	CASSQSGTGALNTEAFF
TRBJ1-2	TRBV7-2	CASSPQGYYGYTF
TRBJ1-2	TRBV3-1/TRBV3-2	CASSQGRRGGDYGYTF
TRBJ1-5	TRBV2	CASRGWAGQPQHF
TRBJ1-1	TRBV3-1/TRBV3-2	CASSQEGRDTEAFF
TRBJ1-1	TRBV28	CASSLTEVTEAFF
TRBJ1-1	TRBV19	CASSIGQGRSGTEAFF
TRBJ2-1	TRBV24-1	CATSDPGTSYNEQFF
TRBJ1-2	TRBV28	CASSLARGSNYGYTF
TRBJ2-4	TRBV6-5	CASRPGQGGKNIQYF
TRBJ1-5	TRBV6-5	CASSLVGGGNQPQHF
TRBJ1-1	TRBV5-4	CASSSGTGTNTEAFF
TRBJ1-5	TRBV2	CASSGHPSNQPQHF
TRBJ2-7	TRBV7-8	CASSLQGVSYEQYF
TRBJ2-7	TRBV14	CASSQAGRQYF
TRBJ1-2	TRBV7-2	CASSLGTRVNYGYTF
TRBJ1-2	TRBV6-4	CASSRQAASGGYTF
TRBJ1-4	TRBV6-6	CASSPQGAATNEKLFF
TRBJ2-3	TRBV10-1	CASSVGLSTDTQYF
TRBJ2-1	TRBV7-2	CASSSPDRDSYNEQFF
TRBJ1-2	TRBV12-3/TRBV12-4	CASSWGQNYGYTF
TRBJ1-3	TRBV5-6	CASSFIRQGLSGNTIYF
TRBJ1-6	TRBV6-5	CASRRRTGDNSPLHF
TRBJ1-2	TRBV7-2	CASSSGQAFYGYTF
TRBJ2-3	TRBV11-2	CASSLGRGESTDTQYF
TRBJ1-1	TRBV15	CATSRGTGFEAFF
TRBJ1-6	TRBV14	CASSQGLISPLHF
TRBJ1-1	TRBV7-3	CASSLSGNTEAFF
TRBJ1-2	TRBV12-3/TRBV12-4	CASVGGGNLIYF
TRBJ2-7	TRBV2	CAVQRSGEQYF
TRBJ2-7	TRBV4-1	CASSQGSSGGSYEQYF
TRBJ2-1	TRBV13	CASSLRRGVYNEQFF
TRBJ2-3	TRBV11-3	CASSSGLAGAYSTDTQYF
TRBJ1-1	TRBV5-1	CASSSAGGAAEAFF
TRBJ2-1	TRBV3-1/TRBV3-2	CASSQVRGLEFF
TRBJ1-4	TRBV9	CASSLGGQGQWEKLFF
TRBJ2-6	TRBV1	CTSSQDRRPLGANVLTF
TRBJ2-7	TRBV6-2/TRBV6-3	CASSYGGTGFYEQYF
TRBJ2-5	TRBV9	CASSVGLVETQYF
TRBJ1-2	TRBV14	CASSRQTTGSNGYTF
TRBJ2-3	TRBV4-1	CASSQGGSGGSLTDTQYF
TRBJ1-1	TRBV6-6	CASSSRNTEAFF
TRBJ1-1	TRBV7-8	CASSSDTEAFF